This TCR beta chain was captured by sequencing in a study of T cell responses to AZD1222 COVID-19 vaccine (dated by TCRdb to the early 2020s). About the investigation overall: AZD1222 recipients whose second dose came at about 4 weeks and those whose second dose came at about 12 weeks were combined into one group, since spike-specific TCR depth and breadth did not differ between the two schedules. TCR sequencing was performed for 230 to 250 trial participants, of whom some 200 were given two doses of AZD1222 and around 25 were given two doses of MenACWY control vaccine. Enrollment into the trials was organized by age into subgroups of 18-55, 56-69 and 70-plus years, and those subgroups contained about 160, 30 and 59 TCR-sequenced participants, respectively.

V gives up 3 bases and J gives up 4 bases, and the segment between their germline ends measures 18 bases. CDR1 KGHDR and CDR2 SFDVKD were looked up in the germline V gene. The CDR3 starts with the cysteine, ends with the phenylalanine, and has 17 residues. Only the CDR3 DNA stays, 51 bases, in frame from base 1. Points the paper makes about the study in general: The 56-69-year group was small, and its depth increase did not reach significance, likely because of low power. The whole spike protein was spanned by vaccine-associated CD4 TCRs, and dominant responses were seen in regions 160-218 and 743-854. After two AZD1222 doses, both the breadth and the depth of spike-specific TCRs were significantly higher than at day 0 and than in MenACWY recipients. Most participants were white British and females outnumbered males, and the authors suggested that clonal diversity may have been underestimated. Only a handful of AZD1222 recipients were SARS-CoV-2 seropositive at baseline, limiting conclusions about previously exposed vaccinees. Because no samples from the day 14 peak response were available, repertoires could be characterized only after the peak T cell response. Epitopes outside the regions mutated in the B.1.351 and B.1.1.7 variants were reportedly recognized by nearly half of the unique spike-specific TCRs.

The CDR3 regions of human TCRbeta chains were subjected to immunosequencing. In the source study's methods: Repertoire TCRs were matched against a reference library of SARS-CoV-2-specific TCRs generated with the MIRA antigen-specificity platform. Breadth was defined as the fraction of unique TCRs that were SARS-CoV-2-associated, and depth was defined as the fraction of total T cells that were SARS-CoV-2-associated. Using the MIRA data, each spike-specific TCR was assigned both to the spike region to which the TCR was reactive and to a CD4 or CD8 class. Log10-transformed breadth and depth values were compared by one-way ANOVA with Sidak's multiple comparisons tests. TCRdb carries this immuneACCESS record with in-frame sequences only. Its versions omit some clonotypes, under half of them owing to an unresolved V gene in the studies checked, with the rest unexplained. Clonal size and the V and J genes are those of that table, whereas D and trimming came from the DNA. This sample holds over 100,000 clones; less than 95% were observed only once. The top ten constitute 6.9% of the sample.

On this clone: Its antigen has not been determined. No much larger clone is present one base from it, and per-base qualities are unavailable.

The intended sense of this specimen's time point label: baseline before first vaccination. Samples from vaccinated people were obtained from the UK trials COV001 and COV002, which included a single-blind randomized controlled phase 2/3 trial of AZD1222 (ChAdOx1 nCoV-19) in healthy adults. For TCRbeta chain sequencing, PBMC samples from trial participants were taken at day 0 and at day 28 after the second dose. Here the sequenced sample was peripheral blood, taken on day 0 of AZD1222 vaccination. This TCR was sampled from an adult in good health. The chain uses TRBV24-1 and TRBJ2-1; possibly the D gene is TRBD2, per 5 matching bases. The CDR3 has the sequence CATSDPSAGLSYNEQFF. The nucleotide sequence reads TGTGCCACCAGTGATCCCTCGGCAGGACTCTCTTACAATGAGCAGTTCTTC.